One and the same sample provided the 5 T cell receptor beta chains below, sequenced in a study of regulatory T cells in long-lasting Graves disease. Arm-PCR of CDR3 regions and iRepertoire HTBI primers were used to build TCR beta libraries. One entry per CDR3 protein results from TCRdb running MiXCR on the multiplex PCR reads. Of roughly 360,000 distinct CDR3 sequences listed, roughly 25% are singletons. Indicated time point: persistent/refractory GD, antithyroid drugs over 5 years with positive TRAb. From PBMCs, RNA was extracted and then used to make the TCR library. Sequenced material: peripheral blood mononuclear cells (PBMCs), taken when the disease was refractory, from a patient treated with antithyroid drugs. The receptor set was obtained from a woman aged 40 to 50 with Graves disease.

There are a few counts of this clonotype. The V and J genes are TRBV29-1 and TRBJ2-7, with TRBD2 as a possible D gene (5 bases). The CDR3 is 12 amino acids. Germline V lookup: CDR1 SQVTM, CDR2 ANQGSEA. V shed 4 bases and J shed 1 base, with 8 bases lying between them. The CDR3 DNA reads TGCAGCGTTGGTCCGGGATCCTACGAGCAGTACTTC. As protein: CSVGPGSYEQYF.

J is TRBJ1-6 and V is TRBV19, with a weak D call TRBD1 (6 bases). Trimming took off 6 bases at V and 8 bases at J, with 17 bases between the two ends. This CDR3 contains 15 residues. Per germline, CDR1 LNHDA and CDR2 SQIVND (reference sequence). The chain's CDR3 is CASRPQGKVDSPLHF. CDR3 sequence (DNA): TGTGCCAGTAGACCACAGGGTAAAGTGGATTCACCCCTCCACTTT.

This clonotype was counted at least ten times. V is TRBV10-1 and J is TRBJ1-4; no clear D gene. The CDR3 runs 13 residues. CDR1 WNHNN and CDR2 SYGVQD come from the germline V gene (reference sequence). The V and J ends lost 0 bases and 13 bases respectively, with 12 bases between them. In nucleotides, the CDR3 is TGCGCCAGCAGTGAGTCTACGGGCAGTAGACTGTTTTTT. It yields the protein CASSESTGSRLFF.

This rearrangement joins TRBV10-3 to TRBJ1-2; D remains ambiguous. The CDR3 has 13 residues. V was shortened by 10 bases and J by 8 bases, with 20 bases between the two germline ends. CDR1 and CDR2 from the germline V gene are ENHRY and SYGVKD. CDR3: CASRRTGSEGYTF. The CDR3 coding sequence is TGTGCCAGTAGAAGGACCGGGTCTGAGGGCTACACCTTC.

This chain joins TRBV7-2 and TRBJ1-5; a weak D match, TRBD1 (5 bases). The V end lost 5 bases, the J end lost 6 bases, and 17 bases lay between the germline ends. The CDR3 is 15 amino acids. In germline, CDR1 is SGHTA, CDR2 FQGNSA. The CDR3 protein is CASSGLGGFPQPQHF. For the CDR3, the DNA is TGTGCCAGCAGCGGACTCGGGGGTTTCCCTCAGCCCCAGCATTTT.